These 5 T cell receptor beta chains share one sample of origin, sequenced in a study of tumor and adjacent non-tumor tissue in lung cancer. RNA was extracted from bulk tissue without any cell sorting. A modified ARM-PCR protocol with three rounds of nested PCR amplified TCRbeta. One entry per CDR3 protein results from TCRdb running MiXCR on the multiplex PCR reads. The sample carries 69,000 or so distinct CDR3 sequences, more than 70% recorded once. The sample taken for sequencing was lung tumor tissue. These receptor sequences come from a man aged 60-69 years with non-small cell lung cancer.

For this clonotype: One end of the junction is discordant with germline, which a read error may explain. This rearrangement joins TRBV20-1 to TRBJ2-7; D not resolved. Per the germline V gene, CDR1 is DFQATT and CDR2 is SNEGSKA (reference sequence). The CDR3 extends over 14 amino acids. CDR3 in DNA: TGCAATGCTAGAGTGGAACTTAAGACCTACGAGCAGTACTTC. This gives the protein CNARVELKTYEQYF.

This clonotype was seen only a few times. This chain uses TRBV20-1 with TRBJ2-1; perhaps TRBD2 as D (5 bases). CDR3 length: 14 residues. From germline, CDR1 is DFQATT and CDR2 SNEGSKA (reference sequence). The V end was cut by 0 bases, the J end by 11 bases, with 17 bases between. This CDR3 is CSARDQRPSYKQFF. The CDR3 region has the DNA TGCAGTGCTAGAGATCAAAGGCCTAGCTATAAGCAGTTCTTC.

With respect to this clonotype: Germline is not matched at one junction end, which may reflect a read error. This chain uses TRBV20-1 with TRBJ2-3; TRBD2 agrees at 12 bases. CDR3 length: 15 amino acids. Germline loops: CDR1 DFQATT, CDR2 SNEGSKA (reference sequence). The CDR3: CSVDGLAGSTDTQYF. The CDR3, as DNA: TGCAGTGTTGATGGACTAGCGGGGAGCACAGATACACAGTATTTT.

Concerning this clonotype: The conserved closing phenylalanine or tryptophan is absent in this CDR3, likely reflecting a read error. The CDR3 protein is CSARAGGSGQYS. The CDR3 DNA is TGCAGTGCTCGGGCGGGAGGTAGTGGGCAGTACTCC. The chain is built from TRBV20-1 and TRBJ2-7; 8 bases map to TRBD2. The CDR3 is made up of 12 amino acids. The ends lost 5 bases at V and 9 bases at J; junction bases unmatched: 9. Per the germline V gene, CDR1 is DFQATT and CDR2 is SNEGSKA (reference sequence).

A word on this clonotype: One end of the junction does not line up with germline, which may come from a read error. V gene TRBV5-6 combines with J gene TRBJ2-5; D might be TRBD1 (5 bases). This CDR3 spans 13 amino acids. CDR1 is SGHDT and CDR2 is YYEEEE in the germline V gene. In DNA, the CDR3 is TGTGCCAGCAGCCAGGACACCGAAGAGACCCAGTACTTT. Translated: CASSQDTEETQYF.